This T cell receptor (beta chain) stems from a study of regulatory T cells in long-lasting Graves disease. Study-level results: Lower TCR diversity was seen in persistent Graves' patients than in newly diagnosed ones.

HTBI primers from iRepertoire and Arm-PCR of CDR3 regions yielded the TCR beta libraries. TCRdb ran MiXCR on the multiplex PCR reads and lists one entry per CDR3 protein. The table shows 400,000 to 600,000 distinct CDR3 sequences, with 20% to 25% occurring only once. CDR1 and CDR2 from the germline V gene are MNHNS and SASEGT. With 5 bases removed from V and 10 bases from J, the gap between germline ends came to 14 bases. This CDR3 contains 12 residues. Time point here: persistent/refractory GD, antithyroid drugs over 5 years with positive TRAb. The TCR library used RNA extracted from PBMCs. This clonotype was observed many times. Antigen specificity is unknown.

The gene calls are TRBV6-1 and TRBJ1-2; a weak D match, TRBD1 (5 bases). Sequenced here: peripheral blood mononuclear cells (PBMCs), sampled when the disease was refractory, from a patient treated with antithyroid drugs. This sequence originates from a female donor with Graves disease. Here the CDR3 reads CASSTTDGFYTF. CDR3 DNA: TGTGCCAGCAGTACGACAGATGGCTTCTACACCTTC.